The 2 T cell receptor beta chains below were found in one sample sequenced in a study of cytomegalovirus exposure and HLA in healthy donors. The PCR ran on 60 Vbeta and 13 Jbeta primers. Data came from immunoSEQ multiplex PCR; TCRdb stores just in-frame clones and leaves some out. The sample has about 190,000 clones; about 85% are singletons. Sequencing was performed on PBMCs. The receptors were sampled from a man between 45 and 60 years old in good health and CMV-seronegative.

This chain joins TRBV30 and TRBJ2-5; possible D gene TRBD1, 6 bases. CDR3 length equals 12 residues. Trimming removed 4 bases from V and 4 bases from J, with 10 bases in between. Germline CDR1 GTSNPN, CDR2 SVGIG (reference sequence). CDR3 nucleotides: TGTGCCTGGAAATCAGGGGCAGAGACCCAGTACTTC. Protein: CAWKSGAETQYF.

The rearrangement uses TRBV19 and TRBJ1-3, with a tentative D call TRBD1 (5 bases). Germline values: CDR1 LNHDA, CDR2 SQIVND (reference sequence). Deletions cut 2 bases from V and 0 bases from J, with 8 bases between. The CDR3 sequence is 15 residues long. CDR3 DNA sequence: TGTGCCAGTAGTATACAGGGATACTCTGGAAACACCATATATTTT. It codes for CASSIQGYSGNTIYF. Full variable domain (missing parts from reference TRBV19 and TRBJ1-3): DGGITQSPKYLFRKEGQNVTLSCEQNLNHDAMYWYRQDPGQGLRLIYYSQIVNDFQKGDIAEGYSVSREKKESFPLTVTSAQKNPTAFYLCASSIQGYSGNTIYFGEGSWLTVV.